This T cell receptor beta chain was captured in a study of cytomegalovirus exposure and HLA in healthy donors. Per the germline V gene, CDR1 is MNHNS and CDR2 is SASEGT. Deletions cut 2 bases from V and 2 bases from J, with 21 bases between. This CDR3 spans 18 amino acids. PCR used 60 Vbeta primers and 13 Jbeta primers. Only in-frame clones appear in the TCRdb table, and some are missing; sequencing was by immunoSEQ multiplex PCR. Of about 180,000 clones listed, 85% are singletons. The sequencing sample was made of PBMCs. The rearrangement uses TRBV6-1 and TRBJ2-5, with TRBD1 as a possible D gene (5 bases). The receptor's source is a boy between 2 and 10 years old in good health and CMV-seronegative. CDR3 nucleotides: TGTGCCAGCAGTGAATCGTTTGTCGGTCCAGGGCAGCAAGAGACCCAGTACTTC. Translated: CASSESFVGPGQQETQYF.